Below, 25 T cell receptor beta chains from the same sample are listed, as sequenced in a study of cytomegalovirus exposure and HLA in healthy donors. Primers: 60 Vbeta forward and 13 Jbeta reverse. Clones were read by immunoSEQ multiplex PCR, and TCRdb kept only the in-frame ones, dropping some. This sample carries 60,000 to 70,000 clones, 55% to 70% of them seen once, and the ten largest clones take over 2.5%. The specimen sequenced was PBMCs. All receptors come from a woman aged 45-60 years in good health and CMV-seronegative.

The chain couples TRBV7-3 to TRBJ1-1; 7 positions agree with TRBD1. The germline V gene has CDR1 SGHTA and CDR2 FQGTGA. After removal of 4 bases from V and 4 bases from J, the junction contained 12 bases not matched to a gene. This CDR3 spans 16 amino acids. The DNA of the CDR3 is TGTGCCAGCAGCTCACCTCCGGGACAGCCGTTCACTGAAGCTTTCTTT. It codes for CASSSPPGQPFTEAFF.

The J gene is TRBJ2-1, the V gene TRBV7-9; TRBD2 agrees at 11 bases. V lost 3 bases, J lost 2 bases, and 3 bases stayed unmatched. CDR1 and CDR2 (germline): SEHNR, FQNEAQ (reference sequence). The CDR3 runs 16 residues. The CDR3 DNA reads as TGTGCCAGCAGCTTCCCGACTAGCGGGACCTACAATGAGCAGTTCTTC. This codes for CASSFPTSGTYNEQFF.

This sequence joins TRBV7-9 and TRBJ2-7, with 9 bases identical to TRBD1. CDR1 SEHNR and CDR2 FQNEAQ come from the germline V gene (reference sequence). Unmatched junction bases numbered 11, after V lost 5 bases and J lost 0 bases. The CDR3 covers 17 residues. CDR3 protein: CASSLRTGAGYSYEQYF. The CDR3 DNA sequence: TGTGCCAGCAGCCTAAGGACAGGGGCGGGGTACTCCTACGAGCAGTACTTC.

The J gene is TRBJ2-1, the V gene TRBV10-3; weak D call: TRBD2 (5 bases). The CDR3 covers 12 residues. The V gene's germline CDR1 is ENHRY and CDR2 SYGVKD. Trimming took off 2 bases at V and 10 bases at J, with 9 bases between the two ends. In DNA form, the CDR3 reads TGTGCCATCAGTGAGGGACTCGAGGAGCAGTTCTTC. It codes for CAISEGLEEQFF.

This clone was picked up a small number of times. The chain is built from TRBV18 and TRBJ1-3; D is unresolved. The CDR3 loop spans 14 amino acids. V was shortened by 4 bases and J by 0 bases, with 7 bases between the two germline ends. In germline, CDR1 is KGHSH, CDR2 LQKENI. The CDR3 DNA reads TGTGCCAGCTCACAAGCCCACTCTGGAAACACCATATATTTT. Encoded protein: CASSQAHSGNTIYF.

The chain has TRBV29-1 and TRBJ2-2, with 9 bases matching TRBD2. Per germline, CDR1 SQVTM and CDR2 ANQGSEA. The CDR3 extends over 13 amino acids. V dropped 7 bases and J dropped 4; count of bases not matched to a gene: 4. In DNA, the CDR3 is TGCAGCGCCAGACTAGCGGTCACCGGGGAGCTGTTTTTT. Translating it yields CSARLAVTGELFF.

The gene calls are TRBV6-5 and TRBJ1-1, with 9 bases that match TRBD1. V trimming: 2 bases; J trimming: 6 bases; junction bases outside the gene matches: 4. CDR1 MNHEY and CDR2 SVGAGI come from the germline V gene. The CDR3 sequence is 14 residues long. The CDR3 loop reads CASSYTGQGPEAFF. The CDR3 DNA reads TGTGCCAGCAGTTACACGGGACAGGGACCTGAAGCTTTCTTT.

The chain recombines TRBV2 with TRBJ1-2; 7 nucleotides match TRBD1. CDR1 is SNHLY and CDR2 is FYNNEI in the germline V gene. The CDR3 sequence is 14 residues long. Losses at the gene ends were 2 bases for V and 8 bases for J; bases not matched to a gene: 8. The CDR3 nucleotides are TGTGCCAGCAGTGAAAGCCCAGGGGGACGCGGCTACACCTTC. It encodes CASSESPGGRGYTF. Together with reference TRBV2 and TRBJ1-2, the CDR3 gives the full variable domain: EPEVTQTPSHQVTQMGQEVILRCVPISNHLYFYWYRQILGQKVEFLVSFYNNEISEKSEIFDDQFSVERPDGSNFTLKIRSTKLEDSAMYFCASSESPGGRGYTFGSGTRLTVV.

This clone was seen a single time. The chain joins TRBV7-9 to TRBJ1-2; weak D call: TRBD1 (5 bases). Germline assignment: CDR1 SEHNR and CDR2 FQNEAQ (reference sequence). The CDR3 runs to 14 residues. Trimming removed 0 bases from V and 3 bases from J, with 8 bases in between. CDR3 sequence reads: CASSLAETDYGYTF. In nucleotides, the CDR3 is TGTGCCAGCAGCTTAGCTGAGACAGACTATGGCTACACCTTC.

This clone has just one count. The chain has TRBV2 and TRBJ2-5; D unclear. This CDR3 has 9 residues. V was pared by 8 bases and J by 5 bases, with 3 bases between. Germline lookup yields CDR1 SNHLY and CDR2 FYNNEI. CDR3 nucleotides: TGTGCCAGCTCGGAGACCCAGTACTTC. This encodes CASSETQYF.

The CDR3 bases are TGTGCCAGCTCACCGGACAGACTGAACACTGAAGCTTTCTTT. Protein: CASSPDRLNTEAFF. The chain recombines TRBV18 with TRBJ1-1; D perhaps matches TRBD1 (6 bases). There are 14 residues in the CDR3. Trimming shortened V by 3 bases and J by 0 bases, and 8 bases separated the two germline ends. Germline CDR1 and CDR2: KGHSH and LQKENI.

The V call is TRBV9, the J call TRBJ2-3; D remains ambiguous. Trimming removed 4 bases at V and 5 bases at J, with 14 bases between. The CDR3 runs 14 residues. Germline V gene lookup returns CDR1 SGDLS and CDR2 YYNGEE. The CDR3 protein is CASSISTVRDTQYF. CDR3 bases: TGTGCCAGCAGCATAAGCACCGTGAGAGATACGCAGTATTTT.

DNA of the CDR3: TGCGCCAGCAGAGTCACGGGACACTCCTACGAGCAGTACTTC. Residues: CASRVTGHSYEQYF. This chain joins TRBV5-1 and TRBJ2-7; tentative D call: TRBD1 (6 bases). The V gene lost 5 bases and the J gene lost 0 bases, with 12 bases spanning the gap. In germline, CDR1 is SGHRS, CDR2 YFSETQ. The CDR3 extends over 14 amino acids.

The chain recombines TRBV6-5 with TRBJ2-7; the D gene is possibly TRBD2 (6 bases). Germline loops: CDR1 MNHEY, CDR2 SVGAGI. This CDR3 spans 14 amino acids. The germline V and J ends were trimmed by 3 bases and 4 bases, with 13 bases remaining between them. CDR3 coding DNA: TGTGCCAGCAGTTATGGGGACTTGGAGTACGAGCAGTACTTC. Encoded protein: CASSYGDLEYEQYF.

The chain has TRBV6-5 and TRBJ2-1, with D possibly matching TRBD1 (5 bases). The CDR3 spans 15 residues. Germline CDR1 reads MNHEY; CDR2 reads SVGAGI. V was cut by 1 base and J by 2 bases, with 9 bases left in between. CDR3 DNA: TGTGCCAGCAGTTACTTTGCAGGGACCTACAATGAGCAGTTCTTC. Translating gives CASSYFAGTYNEQFF.

J is TRBJ1-1 and V is TRBV11-3, with D unclear. This CDR3 contains 16 residues. Germline V gives CDR1 SGHNT, CDR2 YENEEA. V was shortened by 0 bases and J by 4 bases, with 15 bases between the two germline ends. CDR3 in amino acids: CASSLDHSGRGTEAFF. CDR3 DNA sequence: TGTGCCAGCAGCTTAGATCATTCGGGGAGAGGCACTGAAGCTTTCTTT.

The chain couples TRBV7-2 to TRBJ2-3, with D possibly being TRBD2 (6 bases). V was trimmed by 6 bases and J by 1 base, leaving 20 bases between them. This CDR3 is built from 17 residues. Germline values: CDR1 SGHTA, CDR2 FQGNSA. This chain's CDR3 is CASSSSFIGGGTDTQYF. CDR3 coding DNA: TGTGCCAGCAGTTCAAGCTTTATAGGAGGGGGCACAGATACGCAGTATTTT.

This clone appeared once. The chain uses TRBV5-1 and TRBJ2-7; TRBD1 matches 7 bases. The CDR3 spans 16 residues. The V gene end was trimmed by 0 bases and the J gene end by 1 base; junction bases not matched to a gene: 7. Germline CDR1 reads SGHRS; CDR2 reads YFSETQ. The CDR3: CASSLVTGAESYEQYF. DNA for the CDR3: TGCGCCAGCAGCTTGGTAACAGGGGCCGAATCCTACGAGCAGTACTTC.

V is TRBV6-5 and J is TRBJ2-3; 7 bases fit TRBD2. The CDR3 spans 14 residues. V shed 10 bases and J 2 bases; nucleotides not matched to a gene: 9. Germline values: CDR1 MNHEY, CDR2 SVGAGI. The CDR3 region has the DNA TGTGCCACTTACCCTAGCGGATACACAGATACGCAGTATTTT. It encodes CATYPSGYTDTQYF.

The DNA of the CDR3 is TGTGCCAGCAGCTTAATGACGGACAGATTCACTGAAGCTTTCTTT. This translates into CASSLMTDRFTEAFF. The V gene is TRBV5-4, the J gene TRBJ1-1; TRBD1 is a possible D gene (6 bases). V was shortened by 2 bases and J by 4 bases, with 15 bases between the two germline ends. This CDR3 has 15 amino acids. The germline V gene has CDR1 SGHNT and CDR2 YYREEE (reference sequence).

This chain uses TRBV7-3 with TRBJ2-5, with 8 bases lining up with TRBD2. The V gene end was trimmed by 2 bases and the J gene end by 4 bases; junction bases not matched to a gene: 9. The CDR3 spans 16 residues. Germline values: CDR1 SGHTA, CDR2 FQGTGA. CDR3 loop: CASSLLAGAGPETQYF. The CDR3 coding sequence is TGTGCCAGCAGCTTACTAGCGGGTGCGGGTCCAGAGACCCAGTACTTC.

The CDR3 sequence is CASSYMTSGIWETQYF. In nucleotides, the CDR3 is TGTGCCAGCAGTTATATGACTAGCGGGATATGGGAGACCCAGTACTTC. The rearrangement links TRBV5-6 to TRBJ2-5, with 11 positions matching TRBD2. The CDR3 runs to 16 residues. Germline CDR1 SGHDT, CDR2 YYEEEE. V shed 5 bases and J 5 bases; nucleotides not matched to a gene: 11.

This clone was seen a few times. The chain recombines TRBV29-1 with TRBJ2-1; unclear D gene. Germline values: CDR1 SQVTM, CDR2 ANQGSEA. The CDR3 consists of 10 residues. The ends were cut back, 5 bases at V and 5 bases at J, with 4 bases in the middle. CDR3: CSVSDNEQFF. The CDR3 bases are TGCAGCGTTTCCGACAATGAGCAGTTCTTC.

This rearrangement joins TRBV30 to TRBJ2-1; D is possibly TRBD2 (6 bases). This CDR3 has 12 residues. Trimming left V 5 bases short and J 4 bases short, with 9 bases between. Germline assignment: CDR1 GTSNPN and CDR2 SVGIG (reference sequence). The CDR3 DNA follows: TGTGCCTGGGTTAGCGGATACAATGAGCAGTTCTTC. The encoded protein is CAWVSGYNEQFF.

This clone was seen only a few times. This chain links TRBV15 with TRBJ2-1; the match to TRBD2 covers 8 bases. The CDR3 is 18 amino acids. Germline CDR1 LNHNV, CDR2 YYDKDF (reference sequence). With 0 bases clipped from V and 5 bases from J, the junction kept 12 bases outside the gene matches. CDR3 sequence reads: CATSREGLVSGVNNEQFF. DNA of the CDR3: TGTGCCACCAGCAGAGAGGGGTTGGTTAGCGGGGTTAACAATGAGCAGTTCTTC.